The source of this T cell receptor (beta chain) is a study of graft-versus-host responses after intestinal transplantation. Overall study: Once they had received anti-thymocyte globulin induction, all recipients took tacrolimus and steroids for around 3 years. General study points: Detected in recipient marrow were GvH clones, some of which were first observed in ileum or blood. Patients with graft-donor T cell macrochimerism had high graft-versus-host to host-versus-graft clonal ratios in allografts.

Points on this clone: The antigen is unknown.

Profiled with immunoSEQ multiplex PCR; TCRdb holds only in-frame clones, not every one. The sample has around 92,000 clones, approximately 85% seen once. The sequencing used PBMCs, collected 255 days after intestinal transplant. The clonotype was recovered from a human patient who received an intestinal transplant, so some T cells may come from the graft donor.

The CDR3 DNA follows: TGCGCCAGCAGCAGCCGGGACGACACCTACGAGCAGTACTTC. Its protein is CASSSRDDTYEQYF. This chain joins TRBV5-1 and TRBJ2-7, with D perhaps being TRBD1 or TRBD2 (5 bases each). Germline loops: CDR1 SGHRS, CDR2 YFSETQ. The CDR3 extends over 14 amino acids. V lost 4 bases and J 2 bases, leaving 13 bases between the germline ends.